The present TCR beta chain was sequenced within a study of blood T cells in healthy people across ages. Study results and limitations: A strong correlation was found between TCR beta diversity and the percentage of naive T cells.

Combining a sample-barcoded 5' primer with a J-beta primer mix, a second PCR ran for 7 to 11 cycles. TCRdb redid the calling of the 5' RACE reads with MiXCR, one entry per CDR3 protein. The sample lists about 1.5 million distinct CDR3 sequences; 42% were seen once. Notes on this clonotype: The target antigen is unknown.

Sequences were obtained from blood. This clonotype originated in a woman aged 18-35 years in good health.

CDR3 region: CAITARNYGYTF. CDR3 coding DNA: TGTGCCATCACGGCGCGTAACTATGGCTACACCTTC. The gene calls are TRBV2 and TRBJ1-2; D unclear. Looked up from germline, CDR1 is SNHLY and CDR2 is FYNNEI. The CDR3 consists of 12 residues. The V end was cut by 10 bases, the J end by 1 base, with 10 bases between.